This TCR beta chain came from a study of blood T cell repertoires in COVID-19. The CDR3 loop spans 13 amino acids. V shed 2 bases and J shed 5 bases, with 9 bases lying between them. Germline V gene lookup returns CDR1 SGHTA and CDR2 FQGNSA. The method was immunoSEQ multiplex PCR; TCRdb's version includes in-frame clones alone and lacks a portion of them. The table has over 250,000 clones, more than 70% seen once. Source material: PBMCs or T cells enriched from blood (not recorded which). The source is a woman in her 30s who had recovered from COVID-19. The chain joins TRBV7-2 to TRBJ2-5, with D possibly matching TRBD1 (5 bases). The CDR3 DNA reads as TGTGCCAGCAGCTTATCCAGGGTGGAGACCCAGTACTTC. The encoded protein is CASSLSRVETQYF.